This T cell receptor (beta chain) was captured by sequencing in a study of T cells in Graves' hyperthyroidism and ophthalmopathy. For the study at large: At initial diagnosis, before any treatment had begun, peripheral blood was obtained.

In its sample, this clonotype was seen many times. Its antigen is unidentified. Blood was obtained at the first hyperthyroidism diagnosis, which preceded any ophthalmopathy symptoms. Source material for PBMCs was around 10 ml fresh peripheral blood. Authors of the study amplified TCR beta CDR3 regions from RNA transcripts. With the HTBI primer set, the TCR CDR3 went through a first round of RT-PCR. TCRdb re-called the multiplex PCR reads through MiXCR, storing one row per CDR3 protein. The sample carries approximately 370,000 distinct CDR3 sequences, approximately 18% recorded once. Whole-study findings and limits: Blood held most thyroid clonotypes expanded above 0.001 frequency.

Per the germline V gene, CDR1 is SGHRS and CDR2 is YFSETQ. This CDR3 has 16 residues. The V segment lost 3 bases and the J segment 4 bases; nucleotides outside the gene matches: 9. The sequence derives from a woman aged 25 to 39 with Graves' hyperthyroidism that later progressed to Graves' ophthalmopathy. The gene calls are TRBV5-1 and TRBJ1-4, with TRBD1 identical over 7 bases. The specimen was blood. The CDR3 nucleotides are TGCGCCAGCAGCTCGACGCCAGGGGGTATTAATGAAAAACTGTTTTTT. Its translation: CASSSTPGGINEKLFF.